The 20 T cell receptor beta chains given below trace back to one sample, sequenced in a study of response to subunit inactivated influenza vaccine. TCRdb used MiXCR to reprocess the RT-PCR reads, holding one entry per CDR3 protein. The sample yields more than 450,000 distinct CDR3 sequences, about 11% seen once. These data also featured in a second study, about T cells expressing NK-cell markers. That source notes: Researchers built TCR beta cDNA using 5'RACE template switching with UMIs.

This specimen was PBMCs from blood, taken on the day of vaccination. The receptors were sampled from a man between 50 and 59 years old who received an inactivated influenza vaccine.

This clonotype was picked up many times. The chain has TRBV12-3 or TRBV12-4 and TRBJ2-5, with 7 bases that match TRBD1. V dropped 7 bases and J dropped 1; count of bases not matched to a gene: 3. This CDR3 has 13 amino acids. The chain's CDR3 is CASTRDSQETQYF. DNA for the CDR3: TGTGCCAGCACCAGGGACAGCCAAGAGACCCAGTACTTC.

The V and J genes are TRBV7-2 and TRBJ2-7; 13 nucleotides align to TRBD2. The CDR3 is 16 amino acids. V lost 5 bases and J lost 5; bases outside the gene matches: 9. Per the germline V gene, CDR1 is SGHTA and CDR2 is FQGNSA. This CDR3 reads CASSKGLAGRSDEQYF. For the CDR3, the DNA is TGTGCCAGCAGCAAGGGACTAGCGGGAAGATCGGACGAGCAGTACTTC.

This clonotype was seen a few times. This chain uses TRBV20-1 with TRBJ2-1, with 7 positions matching TRBD1. The CDR3 covers 17 residues. Unmatched junction bases numbered 12, after V lost 1 base and J lost 3 bases. CDR1 DFQATT and CDR2 SNEGSKA come from the germline V gene (reference sequence). The DNA for the CDR3 is TGCAGTGCTAGAGTCCCGAGGCGACAGGGCCTCTACAATGAGCAGTTCTTC. It translates to CSARVPRRQGLYNEQFF.

The chain has TRBV5-1 and TRBJ2-7; 7 nucleotides match TRBD2. The germline V gene encodes CDR1 SGHRS and CDR2 YFSETQ. V was pared by 4 bases and J by 2 bases, with 6 bases of the junction left unmatched. The CDR3 runs to 14 residues. CDR3 protein: CASSSRGVTYEQYF. CDR3 coding DNA: TGCGCCAGCAGCAGCCGGGGGGTCACCTACGAGCAGTACTTC.

A few counts support this clonotype. V and J are TRBV6-1 and TRBJ2-3, with TRBD1 matching over 8 bases. Germline V lookup: CDR1 MNHNS, CDR2 SASEGT. This CDR3 comprises 15 residues. V was clipped by 6 bases and J by 6 bases; unmatched bases: 11. The CDR3 DNA follows: TGTGCCAGCAGCACAGGACAGGGTGCGTCGGATACGCAGTATTTT. It translates to CASSTGQGASDTQYF.

This clonotype was counted between two and nine times. This sequence joins TRBV12-3 or TRBV12-4 and TRBJ2-1; TRBD2 agrees at 7 bases. The length of the CDR3 is 14 residues. The trim removed 6 bases at V and 12 bases at J, leaving 14 bases unmatched. CDR3 region: CASSYGTTLRAQFF. CDR3 DNA: TGTGCCAGCAGCTATGGGACTACCCTACGGGCGCAGTTCTTC.

The chain is built from TRBV12-3 or TRBV12-4 and TRBJ2-5; 10 nucleotides align to TRBD2. V shed 2 bases, J shed 4 bases, and the junction held 4 bases outside the gene matches. The CDR3 consists of 15 residues. The chain's CDR3 is CASSLSLAGAETQYF. The CDR3 DNA is TGTGCCAGCAGTTTAAGCCTAGCGGGAGCAGAGACCCAGTACTTC.

Many counts were recorded for this clonotype. The CDR3 DNA sequence: TGTGCCAGCAGCGCCCGGACAGGGAAACTTACCTACAATGAGCAGTTCTTC. Translated: CASSARTGKLTYNEQFF. The rearrangement joins TRBV14 to TRBJ2-1; 8 bases match TRBD1. The CDR3 totals 17 residues. J gave up 2 bases and V 5 bases, and 11 bases lay outside the gene matches. The V gene's germline CDR1 is SGHDN and CDR2 FVKESK.

This clonotype was detected a few times. The rearrangement uses TRBV6-2 or TRBV6-3 and TRBJ2-2, with 12 bases identical to TRBD2. The CDR3 is 16 residues long. From germline, CDR1 is MNHEY and CDR2 SVGEGT. The V and J ends lost 5 bases and 7 bases, in that order; junction bases with no gene match: 8. The CDR3 is CASSRLAGGPGGELFF. DNA of the CDR3: TGTGCCAGCAGTCGCCTAGCGGGAGGGCCCGGCGGGGAGCTGTTTTTT.

The chain recombines TRBV7-2 with TRBJ2-5; D perhaps matches TRBD2 (6 bases). The V end was cut by 3 bases, the J end by 4 bases, with 18 bases between. This CDR3 region has 16 residues. Germline CDR1 SGHTA, CDR2 FQGNSA. The CDR3 DNA is TGTGCCAGCAGCTTTGGGGTAGCGGATAGGAGAGAGACCCAGTACTTC. Amino acids: CASSFGVADRRETQYF.

CDR3: CSARKTGTANTGELFF. In DNA, the CDR3 is TGCAGTGCTAGAAAGACAGGAACCGCGAACACCGGGGAGCTGTTTTTT. J is TRBJ2-2 and V is TRBV20-1, with D possibly being TRBD1 (6 bases). The CDR3 consists of 16 residues. Germline V gene lookup returns CDR1 DFQATT and CDR2 SNEGSKA (reference sequence). V was clipped by 2 bases and J by 0 bases, with 13 bases between them.

V gene TRBV9 combines with J gene TRBJ2-2; 7 bases map to TRBD2. Germline V gene sequence: CDR1 SGDLS, CDR2 YYNGEE. The CDR3 length is 16 residues. The J segment lost 6 bases and the V segment lost 0 bases, leaving 8 bases of the junction unmatched. The CDR3 DNA sequence: TGTGCCAGCAGCGTAGGGGTGGCGGGAGTGGCCGGGGAGCTGTTTTTT. It encodes CASSVGVAGVAGELFF.

The V and J genes are TRBV3-1 and TRBJ2-1, with D possibly TRBD2 on 6 matching bases. CDR1 is LGHDT, CDR2 YNNKEL, per germline (reference sequence). Trimming stripped 1 base from V and 7 bases from J, with 11 bases between. There are 14 residues in the CDR3. The CDR3 bases are TGTGCCAGCAGCCAAGGACTAGGCACGAATGAGCAGTTCTTC. The encoded protein is CASSQGLGTNEQFF.

In this sample, this clonotype turned up a few times. The chain combines TRBV11-2 with TRBJ2-7; no reliable D call. The germline V gene has CDR1 SGHAT and CDR2 FQNNGV. The germline V and J ends were trimmed by 3 bases and 1 base, with 7 bases remaining between them. This CDR3 region has 13 residues. The CDR3: CASSLLQSYEQYF. The CDR3 DNA is TGTGCCAGCAGCTTGCTCCAGTCCTACGAGCAGTACTTC.

V is TRBV20-1 and J is TRBJ2-3, with D possibly being TRBD1 or TRBD2 (6 bases each). The CDR3 spans 16 residues. V was pared by 4 bases and J by 3 bases, with 20 bases between. The germline V gene encodes CDR1 DFQATT and CDR2 SNEGSKA (reference sequence). CDR3 loop: CSATGGWGAHTDTQYF. Written as DNA, the CDR3 is TGCAGTGCTACCGGGGGCTGGGGGGCCCATACAGATACGCAGTATTTT.

The chain has TRBV10-3 and TRBJ1-3; unclear D gene. The CDR3 totals 16 residues. The germline CDR1 and CDR2 sequences are ENHRY and SYGVKD. V was pared by 4 bases and J by 0 bases, with 13 bases between. This CDR3 reads CAISGPGRVSGNTIYF. CDR3 in DNA: TGTGCCATCAGTGGACCCGGGAGGGTCTCTGGAAACACCATATATTTT.

The chain uses TRBV6-5 and TRBJ2-1; tentative D call: TRBD2 (5 bases). This CDR3 contains 12 residues. V was shortened by 8 bases and J by 3 bases, with 8 bases between the two germline ends. The germline V gene has CDR1 MNHEY and CDR2 SVGAGI. The CDR3 loop reads CASFTSYNEQFF. CDR3 sequence (DNA): TGTGCCAGCTTCACTAGCTACAATGAGCAGTTCTTC.

This clonotype was counted a few times. V is TRBV11-1 and J is TRBJ2-5; 10 bases align to TRBD1. CDR3 length: 19 residues. Looked up from germline, CDR1 is SGHAT and CDR2 is FQDESV (reference sequence). Trimming at V came to 5 bases and at J to 2 bases, leaving 17 bases not matched to a gene. CDR3 sequence reads: CASSPGRLPGQGKQETQYF. For the CDR3, the DNA is TGTGCCAGCAGCCCAGGGCGGTTACCGGGACAGGGGAAACAAGAGACCCAGTACTTC.

V and J are TRBV5-1 and TRBJ1-4; no reliable D call. Trimming removed 0 bases from V and 6 bases from J, with 9 bases in between. In germline, CDR1 is SGHRS, CDR2 YFSETQ. The CDR3 loop spans 14 amino acids. The CDR3 loop is CASSLARADEKLFF. CDR3 sequence (DNA): TGCGCCAGCAGCTTGGCCCGTGCAGATGAAAAACTGTTTTTT.

This sequence joins TRBV20-1 and TRBJ1-2; no clear D. The CDR3 sequence is 14 residues long. Germline V gene data show CDR1 as DFQATT and CDR2 as SNEGSKA (reference sequence). With 3 bases removed from V and 2 bases from J, the gap between germline ends came to 13 bases. CDR3 region: CSARDTGINYGYTF. The CDR3 DNA follows: TGCAGTGCTAGGGATACCGGGATCAACTATGGCTACACCTTC.